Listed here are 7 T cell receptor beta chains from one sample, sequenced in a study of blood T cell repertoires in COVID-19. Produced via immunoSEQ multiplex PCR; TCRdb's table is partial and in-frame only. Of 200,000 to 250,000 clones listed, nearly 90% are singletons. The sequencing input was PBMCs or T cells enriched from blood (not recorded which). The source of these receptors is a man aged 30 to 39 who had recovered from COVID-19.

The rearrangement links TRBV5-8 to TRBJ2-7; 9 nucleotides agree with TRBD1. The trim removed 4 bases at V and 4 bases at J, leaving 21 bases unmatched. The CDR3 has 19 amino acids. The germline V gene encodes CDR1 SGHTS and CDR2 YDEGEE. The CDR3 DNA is TGTGCCAGCAGCCTAACCGGGACAGGGTCTCGATCGGAACGTTACGAGCAGTACTTC. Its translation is CASSLTGTGSRSERYEQYF. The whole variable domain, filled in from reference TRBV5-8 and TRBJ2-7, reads EAGVTQSPTHLIKTRGQQATLRCSPISGHTSVYWYQQALGLGLQFLLWYDEGEERNRGNFPPRFSGRQFPNYSSELNVNALELEDSALYLCASSLTGTGSRSERYEQYFGPGTRLTVT.

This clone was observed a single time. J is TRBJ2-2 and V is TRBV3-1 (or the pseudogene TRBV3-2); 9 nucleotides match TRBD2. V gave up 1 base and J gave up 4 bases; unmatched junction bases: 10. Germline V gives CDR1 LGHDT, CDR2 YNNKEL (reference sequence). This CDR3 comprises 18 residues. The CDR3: CASSQGVGLAGRTGELFF. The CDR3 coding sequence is TGTGCCAGCAGCCAAGGCGTTGGGCTAGCGGGACGCACCGGGGAGCTGTTTTTT.

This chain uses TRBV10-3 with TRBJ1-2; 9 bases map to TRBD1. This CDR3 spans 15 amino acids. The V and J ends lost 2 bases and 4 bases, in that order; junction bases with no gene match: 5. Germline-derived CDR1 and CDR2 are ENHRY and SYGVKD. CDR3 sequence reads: CAISERQGGFYGYTF. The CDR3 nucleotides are TGTGCCATCAGTGAGCGACAGGGGGGGTTCTATGGCTACACCTTC.

The CDR3 sequence is CASSLNAGVSGNTIYF. The CDR3 coding sequence is TGTGCCAGCAGCTTGAACGCGGGGGTATCTGGAAACACCATATATTTT. This chain links TRBV5-5 with TRBJ1-3, with D possibly matching TRBD1 (5 bases). V dropped 1 base and J dropped 1 base, with 12 bases sitting between them. CDR3 length: 16 amino acids. From germline, CDR1 is SGHKS and CDR2 YYEKEE (reference sequence). Full variable domain (outside the CDR3, taken from reference TRBV5-5 and TRBJ1-3): DAGVTQSPTHLIKTRGQQVTLRCSPISGHKSVSWYQQVLGQGPQFIFQYYEKEERGRGNFPDRFSARQFPNYSSELNVNALLLGDSALYLCASSLNAGVSGNTIYFGEGSWLTVV.

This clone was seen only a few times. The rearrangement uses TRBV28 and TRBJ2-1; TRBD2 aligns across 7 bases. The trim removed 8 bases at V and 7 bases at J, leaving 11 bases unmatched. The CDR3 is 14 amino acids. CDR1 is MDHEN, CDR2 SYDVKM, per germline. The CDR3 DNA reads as TGTGCCAGCGGTCCCTCTTACGGGAGGAATGAGCAGTTCTTC. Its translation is CASGPSYGRNEQFF.

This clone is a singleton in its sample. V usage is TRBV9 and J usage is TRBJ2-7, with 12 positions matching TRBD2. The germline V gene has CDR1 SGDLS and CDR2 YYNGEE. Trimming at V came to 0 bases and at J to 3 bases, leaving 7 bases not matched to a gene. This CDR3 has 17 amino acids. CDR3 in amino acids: CASSVGSSGGVGYEQYF. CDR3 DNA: TGTGCCAGCAGCGTAGGTTCTAGCGGGGGGGTCGGCTACGAGCAGTACTTC.

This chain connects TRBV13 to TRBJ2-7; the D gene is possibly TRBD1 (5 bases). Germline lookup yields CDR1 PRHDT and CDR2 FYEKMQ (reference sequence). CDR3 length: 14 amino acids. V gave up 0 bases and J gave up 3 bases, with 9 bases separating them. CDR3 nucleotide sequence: TGTGCCAGCAGCTTAGGCGACAGAAGCTACGAGCAGTACTTC. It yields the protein CASSLGDRSYEQYF.